The 8 T cell receptor beta chains given below trace back to one sample, sequenced in a study of graft-versus-host responses after intestinal transplantation. The repertoire was sequenced with immunoSEQ multiplex PCR; TCRdb's copy has only in-frame clones and lacks some. The sample has some 70,000 clones, roughly 90% seen once; the top ten hold 6.5% to 8%. Here the sequenced sample was bone marrow, taken 700 to 850 days after intestinal transplantation. The receptors shown here come from a human patient who received an intestinal transplant, so some T cells may come from the graft donor.

This clone came up once. V is TRBV2 and J is TRBJ1-5, with D perhaps matching TRBD1 (5 bases). From germline, CDR1 is SNHLY and CDR2 FYNNEI. Deletions cut 8 bases from V and 6 bases from J, with 20 bases between. The CDR3 consists of 15 residues. In nucleotides, the CDR3 is TGTGCCAGCCGTAGTGCGACAGTAGGGATTCAGCCCCAGCATTTT. Its protein product is CASRSATVGIQPQHF.

The chain is built from TRBV19 and TRBJ2-7; TRBD2 agrees at 7 bases. The germline gives CDR1 LNHDA, CDR2 SQIVND (reference sequence). This CDR3 has 17 amino acids. The V segment lost 5 bases and the J segment 3 bases; nucleotides outside the gene matches: 16. The CDR3 DNA is TGTGCCAGTAGTGTAGCCCGAACCCAGCGGGGTTACTACGAGCAGTACTTC. It translates to CASSVARTQRGYYEQYF.

The J gene is TRBJ2-5, the V gene TRBV7-3, with 9 bases fitting TRBD2. J lost 3 bases, V lost 5 bases, and 7 bases had no gene match. CDR1 is SGHTA and CDR2 is FQGTGA in the germline V gene. This CDR3 has 15 residues. CDR3 sequence (DNA): TGTGCCAGCAGCCCTATAGCGGGAGATGAAGAGACCCAGTACTTC. This sequence encodes CASSPIAGDEETQYF.

V usage is TRBV4-1 and J usage is TRBJ1-1; 8 bases fit TRBD1. V shed 0 bases and J 4 bases; nucleotides not matched to a gene: 4. This CDR3 comprises 15 residues. Germline CDR1 MGHRA, CDR2 YSYEKL. The CDR3 spells CASSQEAQGGTEAFF. For the CDR3, the DNA is TGCGCCAGCAGCCAAGAGGCACAGGGGGGCACTGAAGCTTTCTTT.

The genes are TRBV6-5 and TRBJ2-7; the D is unclear. The germline V and J ends were trimmed by 5 bases and 8 bases, with 10 bases remaining between them. The CDR3 is made up of 11 amino acids. Per the germline V gene, CDR1 is MNHEY and CDR2 is SVGAGI. The CDR3: CASSDFWKQYF. CDR3 DNA: TGTGCCAGCAGTGATTTTTGGAAGCAGTACTTC.

The chain links TRBV2 to TRBJ1-6; 7 nucleotides line up with TRBD1. This CDR3 comprises 13 residues. The germline gives CDR1 SNHLY, CDR2 FYNNEI. V was clipped by 7 bases and J by 5 bases; unmatched bases: 2. This chain's CDR3 is CASIGQDNSPLHF. CDR3 bases: TGTGCCAGCATAGGACAGGATAATTCACCCCTCCACTTT. The complete variable domain, with remaining parts taken from reference TRBV2 and TRBJ1-6, reads EPEVTQTPSHQVTQMGQEVILRCVPISNHLYFYWYRQILGQKVEFLVSFYNNEISEKSEIFDDQFSVERPDGSNFTLKIRSTKLEDSAMYFCASIGQDNSPLHFGNGTRLTVT.

The chain joins TRBV27 to TRBJ2-1; D might be TRBD2 (6 bases). This CDR3 is 13 amino acids long. The germline gives CDR1 MNHEY, CDR2 SMNVEV (reference sequence). Trimming removed 6 bases from V and 7 bases from J, with 13 bases in between. Written as DNA, the CDR3 is TGTGCCAGCAGCCTCAGACTAGTAAATGAGCAGTTCTTC. Encoded protein: CASSLRLVNEQFF.

This chain links TRBV4-1 with TRBJ2-1, with TRBD1 matching 7 bases. V was clipped by 1 base and J by 7 bases; unmatched bases: 7. Germline V gene data show CDR1 as MGHRA and CDR2 as YSYEKL. The CDR3 totals 15 residues. As DNA, the CDR3 is TGCGCCAGCAGCCAAGGACCCGGGACAGCGAATGAGCAGTTCTTC. Its translation is CASSQGPGTANEQFF.